Following are 20 T cell receptor beta chains from one sample sequenced in a study of blood T cell repertoires in COVID-19. The protocol was immunoSEQ multiplex PCR, while the TCRdb copy is restricted to in-frame clones and leaves out a portion. The top ten clones hold less than 20% of a sample with about 50,000 clones, about 89% of them seen once. The sample consisted of peripheral blood. Receptors originate from a human donor in a cohort sampled during active COVID-19.

The chain joins TRBV7-2 to TRBJ2-1; 8 bases fit TRBD1. CDR1 and CDR2 (germline): SGHTA, FQGNSA. J was trimmed by 8 bases and V by 5 bases; bases with no gene match: 11. The CDR3 is 15 amino acids. CDR3: CASSIWTGRKDEQFF. The CDR3 coding sequence is TGTGCCAGCAGCATCTGGACAGGGAGGAAGGATGAGCAGTTCTTC. Drawing the rest from reference TRBV7-2 and TRBJ2-1, the complete variable domain is GAGVSQSPSNKVTEKGKDVELRCDPISGHTALYWYRQSLGQGLEFLIYFQGNSAPDKSGLPSDRFSAERTGGSVSTLTIQRTQQEDSAVYLCASSIWTGRKDEQFFGPGTRLTVL.

The chain carries TRBV21-1 and TRBJ2-5; the table names TRBD2, a call not compared with the DNA. TRBV21-1 has pseudogene status. This CDR3 has 17 residues. The CDR3 DNA reads as TGTGCCAGCAGCAAACAGGGGCGGGGAGGGCCTCAAGAGACCCAGTACTTC. It specifies CASSKQGRGGPQETQYF.

The chain links TRBV7-3 to TRBJ2-5, with 10 bases lining up with TRBD1. The CDR3 runs 18 residues. From germline, CDR1 is SGHTA and CDR2 FQGTGA. V shed 1 base, J shed 1 base, and the junction held 9 bases outside the gene matches. CDR3 in DNA: TGTGCCAGCAGCTTAAAAGGGGCCGGGACAGGGGTCCAAGAGACCCAGTACTTC. Protein sequence: CASSLKGAGTGVQETQYF. The full variable domain, its missing parts supplied by reference TRBV7-3 and TRBJ2-5, is GAGVSQTPSNKVTEKGKYVELRCDPISGHTALYWYRQSLGQGPEFLIYFQGTGAADDSGLPNDRFFAVRPEGSVSTLKIQRTERGDSAVYLCASSLKGAGTGVQETQYFGPGTRLLVL.

The chain employs TRBV28 and TRBJ1-2, with D hard to call. This CDR3 spans 16 amino acids. The germline V gene has CDR1 MDHEN and CDR2 SYDVKM. Trimming took 5 bases from V and 0 from J, leaving 16 bases between them. CDR3 sequence (DNA): TGTGCCAGCAGTGACGCTTTGGGCACCTCTAACTATGGCTACACCTTC. Translation gives CASSDALGTSNYGYTF.

The chain is built from TRBV7-9 and TRBJ2-7, with D hard to call. V was pared by 5 bases and J by 5 bases, with 13 bases between. Germline CDR1 SEHNR, CDR2 FQNEAQ (reference sequence). The CDR3 sequence is 13 residues long. In DNA form, the CDR3 reads TGTGCCAGCAGCAAAGGTAGCTTGGACGAGCAGTACTTC. This codes for CASSKGSLDEQYF. The full variable domain, rest sourced from reference TRBV7-9 and TRBJ2-7, is DTGVSQNPRHKITKRGQNVTFRCDPISEHNRLYWYRQTLGQGPEFLTYFQNEAQLEKSRLLSDRFSAERPKGSFSTLEIQRTEQGDSAMYLCASSKGSLDEQYFGPGTRLTVT.

This chain joins TRBV28 and TRBJ2-7, with D perhaps TRBD2 (5 bases). The germline V gene encodes CDR1 MDHEN and CDR2 SYDVKM. The V and J ends lost 8 bases and 2 bases respectively, with 13 bases between them. This CDR3 contains 13 residues. In DNA, the CDR3 is TGTGCCAGCGGAAGTCTCGGGACCTACGAGCAGTACTTC. As protein: CASGSLGTYEQYF.

This chain links TRBV11-2 with TRBJ2-7; TRBD2 aligns across 13 bases. Per germline, CDR1 SGHAT and CDR2 FQNNGV. The CDR3 covers 18 residues. V shed 1 base, J shed 2 bases, and the junction held 8 bases outside the gene matches. CDR3 protein: CASSLGLVGTSGAYEQYF. DNA of the CDR3: TGTGCCAGCAGCTTAGGGTTGGTCGGGACTAGCGGGGCCTACGAGCAGTACTTC.

The V gene is TRBV12-3 or TRBV12-4, the J gene TRBJ2-3, with D tentatively TRBD2 (5 bases). Trimming took off 2 bases at V and 14 bases at J, with 14 bases between the two ends. CDR3 size: 12 residues. CDR3 nucleotides: TGTGCCAGCAGTTTAACCCCACTAGAGCGGTATTTT. Translation gives CASSLTPLERYF.

The chain employs TRBV5-1 and TRBJ2-5; possibly TRBD2 for D (5 bases). Germline CDR1 reads SGHRS; CDR2 reads YFSETQ. The V end was cut by 1 base, the J end by 4 bases, with 14 bases between. The CDR3 runs 15 residues. CDR3 region: CASSLRWESRETQYF. CDR3 nucleotide sequence: TGCGCCAGCAGCTTGAGGTGGGAGTCGAGAGAGACCCAGTACTTC.

The genes are TRBV24-1 and TRBJ2-3; 12 bases are shared with TRBD2. From germline, CDR1 is KGHDR and CDR2 SFDVKD. This CDR3 spans 17 amino acids. The J segment lost 1 base and the V segment lost 2 bases, leaving 3 bases of the junction unmatched. The CDR3 DNA reads as TGTGCCACCAGTGATTCAGGACTAGCGGGACGCACAGATACGCAGTATTTT. This encodes CATSDSGLAGRTDTQYF.

The CDR3 sequence is CASSVGYTDTQYF. CDR3 bases: TGTGCCAGCAGCGTAGGTTACACAGATACGCAGTATTTT. V usage is TRBV9 and J usage is TRBJ2-3; D gene ambiguous. The CDR3 is 13 residues long. Germline CDR1 and CDR2: SGDLS and YYNGEE. V was cut by 0 bases and J by 2 bases, with 4 bases left in between. Supplemented by reference TRBV9 and TRBJ2-3, the full variable domain reads DSGVTQTPKHLITATGQRVTLRCSPRSGDLSVYWYQQSLDQGLQFLIQYYNGEERAKGNILERFSAQQFPDLHSELNLSSLELGDSALYFCASSVGYTDTQYFGPGTRLTVL.

The rearrangement joins TRBV6-5 to TRBJ1-2; D possibly corresponds to TRBD1 (5 bases). This CDR3 has 12 amino acids. The ends were cut back, 0 bases at V and 13 bases at J, with 12 bases in the middle. Germline CDR1 is MNHEY and CDR2 is SVGAGI. CDR3: CASSYSQGRVTF. The CDR3 DNA reads TGTGCCAGCAGTTACTCGCAGGGTCGGGTCACCTTC.

This chain uses TRBV7-9 with TRBJ2-7, with TRBD1 as a possible D gene (6 bases). Germline V gene data show CDR1 as SEHNR and CDR2 as FQNEAQ (reference sequence). This CDR3 is 13 amino acids long. Trimming left V 5 bases short and J 3 bases short, with 11 bases between. The CDR3 loop is CASSHRTDYEQYF. The CDR3 DNA reads TGTGCCAGCAGCCACCGGACAGACTACGAGCAGTACTTC.

This chain uses TRBV10-3 with TRBJ1-5, with D perhaps matching TRBD1 (5 bases). Looked up from germline, CDR1 is ENHRY and CDR2 is SYGVKD. The CDR3 extends over 15 amino acids. The V end was cut by 3 bases, the J end by 1 base, with 10 bases between. The DNA for the CDR3 is TGTGCCATCAGTGATGGCAGGGCGAGCAATCAGCCCCAGCATTTT. As protein: CAISDGRASNQPQHF.

J is TRBJ2-7 and V is TRBV7-9; D is uncertain. V was cut by 6 bases and J by 0 bases, with 12 bases left in between. The CDR3 is made up of 14 amino acids. Germline CDR1 and CDR2: SEHNR and FQNEAQ (reference sequence). CDR3 bases: TGTGCCAGCAGTCTTCTAGGCAACTCCTACGAGCAGTACTTC. This codes for CASSLLGNSYEQYF.

The chain joins TRBV5-5 to TRBJ2-6, with D possibly matching TRBD2 (5 bases). The CDR3 extends over 18 amino acids. Trimming shortened V by 1 base and J by 0 bases, and 14 bases separated the two germline ends. Germline CDR1 SGHKS, CDR2 YYEKEE (reference sequence). The CDR3 region has the DNA TGTGCCAGCAGCTTGTCCCTTACTAGGATCTCTGGGGCCAACGTCCTGACTTTC. Protein: CASSLSLTRISGANVLTF.

This chain connects TRBV28 to TRBJ2-7; TRBD2 agrees at 7 bases. CDR1 is MDHEN, CDR2 SYDVKM, per germline. The trim removed 7 bases at V and 5 bases at J, leaving 14 bases unmatched. This CDR3 comprises 15 residues. This chain's CDR3 is CASTLGGGSTDEQYF. The DNA of the CDR3 is TGTGCCAGCACCTTAGGCGGGGGATCTACGGACGAGCAGTACTTC.

The genes are TRBV28 and TRBJ1-5; TRBD1 might be the D (6 bases). This CDR3 is 17 amino acids long. CDR1 and CDR2 from the germline V gene are MDHEN and SYDVKM. V was pared by 6 bases and J by 7 bases, with 25 bases between. The CDR3 DNA sequence: TGTGCCAGCAGCCTCGGGTCGTTCAGGGGTATTGGACAGCCCCAGCATTTT. It specifies CASSLGSFRGIGQPQHF.

The V call is TRBV13, the J call TRBJ1-3; 9 nucleotides align to TRBD1. Trimming took 5 bases from V and 3 from J; bases not matched to a gene: 5. The germline CDR1 and CDR2 sequences are PRHDT and FYEKMQ (reference sequence). The CDR3 runs to 15 residues. CDR3 residues: CASSRTGQGGNTIYF. CDR3 DNA sequence: TGTGCCAGCAGCCGCACGGGACAGGGTGGAAACACCATATATTTT.

This clone was observed a single time. The chain couples TRBV5-1 to TRBJ1-5; D perhaps matches TRBD1 (5 bases). Between the trimmed V and J ends, which lost 7 bases and 0 bases, there was a span of 20 bases. CDR1 is SGHRS, CDR2 YFSETQ, per germline. This CDR3 region has 17 residues. As DNA, the CDR3 is TGCGCCAGCCTCCCACAACGCCCCGACAGTAGCAATCAGCCCCAGCATTTT. This encodes CASLPQRPDSSNQPQHF.